The 18 T cell receptor beta chains given below trace back to one sample, sequenced in a study of CD8 T cells in ankylosing spondylitis. Each CDR3 protein is one row after TCRdb ran MiXCR on the 5' RACE reads. This table holds around 770,000 distinct CDR3 sequences, 12% found once. Study-wide findings and caveats: One TCR beta motif, made up of about 8 highly homologous variants, appeared characteristic of ankylosing spondylitis blood.

These receptors are not linked to any known antigen. Material: blood, either unsorted or a sorted T cell fraction (not recorded which). These TCRs come from a male donor with ankylosing spondylitis.

This rearrangement joins TRBV28 to TRBJ2-1; a possible D gene is TRBD1 (6 bases). The CDR3 spans 14 residues. V lost 3 bases to trimming and J lost 6 bases, with 12 bases between them. Germline lookup yields CDR1 MDHEN and CDR2 SYDVKM. The CDR3 loop is CASSFVLGGNEQFF. In DNA, the CDR3 is TGTGCCAGCAGTTTTGTTCTAGGGGGCAATGAGCAGTTCTTC.

The rearrangement joins TRBV10-3 to TRBJ2-2, with D possibly matching TRBD1 (6 bases). Germline V CDR1 and CDR2: ENHRY, SYGVKD. CDR3 length: 13 residues. V lost 6 bases and J lost 5, with 10 bases in between. CDR3 residues: CAIRPDRTGELFF. CDR3 DNA sequence: TGTGCCATCAGGCCCGACAGGACCGGGGAGCTGTTTTTT.

This clonotype was seen a handful of times. The rearrangement links TRBV20-1 to TRBJ1-5; 8 bases are a match to TRBD1. Germline-derived CDR1 and CDR2 are DFQATT and SNEGSKA (reference sequence). This CDR3 is built from 13 residues. After removal of 3 bases from V and 7 bases from J, the junction contained 5 bases not matched to a gene. CDR3 bases: TGCAGTGCTAGTAAAACAGGGGGACAGCCCCAGCATTTT. It is translated as CSASKTGGQPQHF.

This clonotype has more than one count but fewer than ten. The chain has TRBV6-5 and TRBJ1-6; the D gene is possibly TRBD1 (6 bases). There are 15 residues in the CDR3. In germline, CDR1 is MNHEY, CDR2 SVGAGI. V lost 4 bases, J lost 6 bases, and 13 bases lay in between. Here the CDR3 reads CASSWGGGRNSPLHF. CDR3 DNA: TGTGCCAGCAGTTGGGGGGGGGGCCGTAATTCACCCCTCCACTTT.

The chain links TRBV7-8 to TRBJ2-3; maybe TRBD2 (6 bases). CDR1 is SGHVS, CDR2 FQNEAQ, per germline. This CDR3 is built from 17 residues. The V end was cut by 7 bases, the J end by 3 bases, with 23 bases between. CDR3 coding DNA: TGTGCCAGCACCCAACCCGAACTAGCCATAAAAACAGATACGCAGTATTTT. Translated: CASTQPELAIKTDTQYF.

Only a few counts were recorded for this clonotype. This chain joins TRBV24-1 and TRBJ2-1; no clear D. CDR1 and CDR2 (germline): KGHDR, SFDVKD. V was trimmed by 2 bases and J by 7 bases, leaving 11 bases between them. There are 14 residues in the CDR3. The CDR3 region is CATSDYSWGNEQFF. Written as DNA, the CDR3 is TGTGCCACCAGTGATTATTCTTGGGGTAATGAGCAGTTCTTC.

There are a few counts of this clonotype. It is likely a read error, because the conserved phenylalanine at the end of the CDR3 is missing. The DNA is omitted, as the CDR3 cannot be located on it reliably, and the CDR3 follows TCRdb's listing. The chain employs TRBV20-1 and TRBJ2-5; the table's D gene call, TRBD2, was not cross checked with the DNA. Inclusive of both ends, the CDR3 amounts to 11 amino acids. Germline CDR1 and CDR2: DFQATT and SNEGSKA (reference sequence). The CDR3 here is CSASNSGGLKP.

The gene calls are TRBV20-1 and TRBJ1-5; D may be TRBD1 (5 bases). V was trimmed by 3 bases and J by 6 bases, leaving 15 bases between them. The CDR3 contains 14 residues. Looked up from germline, CDR1 is DFQATT and CDR2 is SNEGSKA (reference sequence). The CDR3 nucleotides read TGCAGTGCTAGTAAAGGTGGGGCCGCTCAGCCCCAGCATTTT. It encodes CSASKGGAAQPQHF.

The genes are TRBV5-1 and TRBJ1-2; 9 bases fit TRBD1. CDR1 is SGHRS and CDR2 is YFSETQ in the germline V gene. The CDR3 has 16 amino acids. The V segment lost 3 bases and the J segment 5 bases; nucleotides outside the gene matches: 11. The CDR3 nucleotides read TGCGCCAGCAGCTCAAGGGGACAGGGACCGGATTATGGCTACACCTTC. Translated, it gives CASSSRGQGPDYGYTF.

This clonotype was counted a few times. The rearrangement joins TRBV7-2 to TRBJ1-5; 7 nucleotides align to TRBD1. V lost 2 bases and J lost 5; bases outside the gene matches: 6. Germline V gene data show CDR1 as SGHTA and CDR2 as FQGNSA. The CDR3 has 15 amino acids. The CDR3 sequence is CASSLRGRGYQPQHF. The CDR3 DNA reads TGTGCCAGCAGCTTAAGGGGCAGGGGGTATCAGCCCCAGCATTTT. Looking up the rest from reference TRBV7-2 and TRBJ1-5 gives the full variable domain: GAGVSQSPSNKVTEKGKDVELRCDPISGHTALYWYRQSLGQGLEFLIYFQGNSAPDKSGLPSDRFSAERTGGSVSTLTIQRTQQEDSAVYLCASSLRGRGYQPQHFGDGTRLSIL.

The chain is built from TRBV6-1 and TRBJ1-6; TRBD1 aligns across 7 bases. This CDR3 has 15 residues. CDR1 and CDR2 (germline): MNHNS, SASEGT. The J segment lost 9 bases and the V segment lost 10 bases, leaving 15 bases of the junction unmatched. The CDR3 loop is CATREIRTGRSPLHF. In DNA, the CDR3 is TGTGCCACCAGAGAGATACGGACAGGTCGTTCACCCCTCCACTTT.

This clonotype came up a few times. This sequence joins TRBV20-1 and TRBJ2-1, with 13 bases fitting TRBD2. This CDR3 comprises 16 residues. Per germline, CDR1 DFQATT and CDR2 SNEGSKA (reference sequence). V lost 5 bases, J lost 3 bases, and 7 bases stayed unmatched. Written as DNA, the CDR3 is TGCAGTGCTCTCCGGACTAGCGGGAGTTACTACAATGAGCAGTTCTTC. This gives the protein CSALRTSGSYYNEQFF.

The chain couples TRBV5-1 to TRBJ1-6; D remains ambiguous. The CDR3 totals 15 residues. Germline values: CDR1 SGHRS, CDR2 YFSETQ. Trimming removed 3 bases from V and 7 bases from J, with 14 bases in between. For the CDR3, the DNA is TGCGCCAGCAGCTGGAACGGAGAGGAGAATTCACCCCTCCACTTT. Protein: CASSWNGEENSPLHF.

This clonotype was found many times. The genes are TRBV11-2 and TRBJ2-1; a possible D gene is TRBD2 (6 bases). This CDR3 has 19 residues. V was cut by 0 bases and J by 2 bases, with 20 bases left in between. Germline-derived CDR1 and CDR2 are SGHAT and FQNNGV. The CDR3 DNA reads TGTGCCAGCAGCTTAGAGGGCCTTCGGGGGAGATTACCCTACAATGAGCAGTTCTTC. Residues: CASSLEGLRGRLPYNEQFF. Full variable domain (missing parts from reference TRBV11-2 and TRBJ2-1): EAGVAQSPRYKIIEKRQSVAFWCNPISGHATLYWYQQILGQGPKLLIQFQNNGVVDDSQLPKDRFSAERLKGVDSTLKIQPAKLEDSAVYLCASSLEGLRGRLPYNEQFFGPGTRLTVL.

This clonotype has more than one count but fewer than ten. This chain connects TRBV20-1 to TRBJ2-2, with 8 nucleotides matching TRBD1. This CDR3 is built from 16 residues. J was trimmed by 6 bases and V by 5 bases; bases with no gene match: 14. Germline-derived CDR1 and CDR2 are DFQATT and SNEGSKA (reference sequence). The CDR3 DNA reads TGCAGTGCTCCGTTGACAGGGGTTATGAAGGCCGGGGAGCTGTTTTTT. It translates to CSAPLTGVMKAGELFF.

At least ten counts were recorded for this clonotype. This chain connects TRBV5-1 to TRBJ2-5, with 7 bases aligning to TRBD1. Germline-derived CDR1 and CDR2 are SGHRS and YFSETQ. This CDR3 is built from 15 residues. V shed 2 bases, J shed 5 bases, and the junction held 9 bases outside the gene matches. CDR3 coding DNA: TGCGCCAGCAGCTTCAAATATGGGACAGTTGAGACCCAGTACTTC. Protein product: CASSFKYGTVETQYF.

The chain uses TRBV18 and TRBJ1-4, with a weak D call TRBD1 (5 bases). Germline V gene sequence: CDR1 KGHSH, CDR2 LQKENI. This CDR3 has 15 residues. Trimming stripped 2 bases from V and 7 bases from J, with 14 bases between. The CDR3 here is CASSPYGTGGEKLFF. For the CDR3, the DNA is TGTGCCAGCTCACCATACGGGACGGGCGGTGAAAAACTGTTTTTT.

The V call is TRBV6-5, the J call TRBJ1-5, with D uncertain. This CDR3 is built from 13 residues. V lost 3 bases to trimming and J lost 4 bases, with 7 bases between them. CDR1 and CDR2 from the germline V gene are MNHEY and SVGAGI. CDR3 nucleotides: TGTGCCAGCAGTTATTTGAGGAATCAGCCCCAGCATTTT. The encoded protein is CASSYLRNQPQHF.